These T cell receptor beta chains were read from a single sample in a study of blood T cell repertoires in COVID-19. Assay used: immunoSEQ multiplex PCR; TCRdb lists only in-frame clones, some missing. The sample lists some 460,000 clones; roughly nine tenths were seen once. Sequencing was carried out using PBMCs or T cells enriched from blood (not recorded which). The receptors were gathered from a woman under 30 who had recovered from COVID-19. CDR3s include the opening cysteine and the closing phenylalanine or tryptophan. The D gene is left open where the match is weak. Expanded clones are given a class, and other clones once, few, many or no size at all.

CASRQGESYEQYF,TGTGCCAGCAGACAGGGTGAGTCCTACGAGCAGTACTTC,TRBV12-3/TRBV12-4,-,TRBJ2-7,-
CASSQFRDKAPTEAFF,TGCGCCAGCAGTCAATTTAGGGACAAGGCCCCCACTGAAGCTTTCTTT,TRBV23-1,-,TRBJ1-1,-
CASSYTGGAGPSYEQYF,TGTGCCAGCTCCTACACGGGGGGGGCAGGACCCTCCTACGAGCAGTACTTC,TRBV5-5,TRBD2,TRBJ2-7,once
CASSPVGGTNTGELFF,TGTGCCAGCTCACCAGTAGGGGGAACTAACACCGGGGAGCTGTTTTTT,TRBV18,-,TRBJ2-2,once
CASSLNVGQGDSYEQYF,TGTGCCAGCAGCTTAAACGTGGGACAGGGGGATTCCTACGAGCAGTACTTC,TRBV7-8,TRBD1,TRBJ2-7,-
CASSLVVAGGLRSPLHF,TGTGCCAGCAGCTTAGTCGTAGCAGGGGGGTTAAGATCACCCCTCCACTTT,TRBV7-8,TRBD1,TRBJ1-6,once
CASSIYGPGHGYTF,TGTGCCAGTAGTATTTACGGGCCAGGGCATGGCTACACCTTC,TRBV19,-,TRBJ1-2,-
CASSPTPTGPSSGNTIYF,TGTGCCAGCTCACCGACCCCGACAGGGCCAAGCTCTGGAAACACCATATATTTT,TRBV18,TRBD1,TRBJ1-3,-
CAWRGGGYTF,TGTGCCTGGAGGGGGGGTGGCTACACCTTC,TRBV30,-,TRBJ1-2,few
CASSLPGVGVGYTF,TGTGCCAGCAGCTTGCCTGGGGTGGGAGTCGGCTACACCTTC,TRBV7-8,-,TRBJ1-2,-
CASSQNPYGYTF,TGTGCCAGCAGCCAAAATCCATATGGCTACACCTTC,TRBV2,-,TRBJ1-2,-
CASSWGGLRTDTQYF,TGTGCCAGCAGCTGGGGGGGCCTCCGCACAGATACGCAGTATTTT,TRBV7-9,-,TRBJ2-3,-
CASSHRGGLARDTQYF,TGTGCCAGCAGCCATAGAGGGGGACTAGCTAGAGATACGCAGTATTTT,TRBV7-8,TRBD2,TRBJ2-3,-
CASSQEPGSSYEQYF,TGTGCCAGCAGCCAAGAACCCGGGTCCTCCTACGAGCAGTACTTC,TRBV3-1/TRBV3-2,-,TRBJ2-7,once
CASSTFLAGGYNEQFF,TGCGCCAGCAGCACCTTTCTAGCGGGGGGTTACAATGAGCAGTTCTTC,TRBV5-1,TRBD2,TRBJ2-1,-
CASSLSGELAGGDTQYF,TGTGCCAGCAGCTTATCGGGAGAACTAGCGGGGGGGGATACGCAGTATTTT,TRBV7-2,TRBD2,TRBJ2-3,-
CASRDRNYEQYF,TGTGCCAGCAGGGACAGGAATTACGAGCAGTACTTC,TRBV28,TRBD1,TRBJ2-7,once
CASSKWTSGETDTQYF,TGTGCCAGCAGCAAATGGACTAGCGGGGAGACAGATACGCAGTATTTT,TRBV7-9,TRBD2,TRBJ2-3,-